The sequence of this TCR beta chain was determined in a study of T cells in Graves' hyperthyroidism and ophthalmopathy. General study findings and limits: The model's output predicted ophthalmopathy at a median of about 6.5 months prior to onset.

At least ten counts were recorded for this clonotype. Its antigen is unknown. The TCR beta CDR3 regions underwent amplification using RNA transcripts as the source. Initially, a first-round RT-PCR of the TCR CDR3 employed the HTBI primer set. TCRdb re-called the multiplex PCR reads with MiXCR, one entry per CDR3 protein. Altogether about 640,000 distinct CDR3 sequences are present, 13% to 15% being singletons, with the ten largest covering around 13%. Sequenced input: blood. The origin of this receptor is a woman aged 45-60 years with Graves' ophthalmopathy.

CDR3 nucleotides: TGTGCCAGCACCAAAGGCGGAGGGGGCAATCAGCCCCAGCATTTT. As protein: CASTKGGGGNQPQHF. This chain uses TRBV6-2 or TRBV6-3 with TRBJ1-5, with D perhaps TRBD1 (5 bases). V lost 7 bases and J 2 bases, leaving 15 bases between the germline ends. The V gene's germline CDR1 is MNHEY and CDR2 SVGEGT. This CDR3 spans 15 amino acids.